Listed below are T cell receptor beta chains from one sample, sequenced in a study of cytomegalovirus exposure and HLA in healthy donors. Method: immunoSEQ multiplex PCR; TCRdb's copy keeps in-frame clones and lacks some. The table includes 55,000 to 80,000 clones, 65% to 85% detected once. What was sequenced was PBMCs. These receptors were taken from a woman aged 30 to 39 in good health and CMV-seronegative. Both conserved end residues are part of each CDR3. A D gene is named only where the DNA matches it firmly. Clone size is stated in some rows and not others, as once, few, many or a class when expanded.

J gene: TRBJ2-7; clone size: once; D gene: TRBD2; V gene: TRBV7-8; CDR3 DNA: TGTGCCAGCAGCCCGGGGGGGGGATCCTTTTACGAGCAGTACTTC; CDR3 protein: CASSPGGGSFYEQYF
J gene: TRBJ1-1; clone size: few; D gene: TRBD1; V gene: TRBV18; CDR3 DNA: TGTGCCAGCTCACCTACAGGGGGGAACACTGAAGCTTTCTTT; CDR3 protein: CASSPTGGNTEAFF
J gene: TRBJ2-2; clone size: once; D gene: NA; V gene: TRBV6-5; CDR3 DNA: TGTGCCAGCAGTTACGAGGCAGGGAGGGAGCTGTTTTTT; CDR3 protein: CASSYEAGRELFF
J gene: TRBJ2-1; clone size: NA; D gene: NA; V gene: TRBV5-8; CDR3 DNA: TGTGCCAGCAGCAATACAGGGCTCTTC; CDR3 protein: CASSNTGLF
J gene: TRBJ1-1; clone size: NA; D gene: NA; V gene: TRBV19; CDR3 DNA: TGTGCCAGTAGTATAGGACAGGCCGTCACTGAAGCTTTCTTT; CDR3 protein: CASSIGQAVTEAFF
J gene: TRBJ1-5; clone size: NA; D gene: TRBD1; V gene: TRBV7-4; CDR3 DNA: TGTGCCAGCAGCTTAGTCAGGGACAGGCCAGTTCAGCCCCAGCATTTT; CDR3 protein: CASSLVRDRPVQPQHF
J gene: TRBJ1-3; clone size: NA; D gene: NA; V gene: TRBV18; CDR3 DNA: TGTGCCAGCGCTACGGACCCGACAGTAGGAAACACCATATATTTT; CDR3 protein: CASATDPTVGNTIYF
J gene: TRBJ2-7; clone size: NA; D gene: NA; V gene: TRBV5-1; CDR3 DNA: TGCGCCACTACGGAAGGGAGGAGCTCCTACGAGCAGTACTTC; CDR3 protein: CATTEGRSSYEQYF
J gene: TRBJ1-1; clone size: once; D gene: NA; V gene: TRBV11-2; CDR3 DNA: TGTGCCAGCAGCTTAGAGCACACCAGAAACACTGAAGCTTTCTTT; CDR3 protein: CASSLEHTRNTEAFF
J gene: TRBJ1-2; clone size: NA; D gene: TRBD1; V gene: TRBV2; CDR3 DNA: TGTGCCAGCAGAAGGACAGGGTCGGGTACCGATGGCTACACCTTC; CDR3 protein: CASRRTGSGTDGYTF
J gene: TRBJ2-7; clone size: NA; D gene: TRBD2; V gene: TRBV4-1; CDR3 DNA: TGCGCCAGCAGCTTACGGACTAGCGGGTGGGTGGAGCAGTACTTC; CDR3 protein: CASSLRTSGWVEQYF
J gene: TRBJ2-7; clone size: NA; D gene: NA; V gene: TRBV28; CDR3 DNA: TGTGCCAGCAGTTTTGAGGAACCCTACGAGCAGTACTTC; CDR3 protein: CASSFEEPYEQYF
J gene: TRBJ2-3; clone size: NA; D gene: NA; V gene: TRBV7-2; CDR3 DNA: TGTGCCAGCAGCCCCGGTGCTAGCACAGATACGCAGTATTTT; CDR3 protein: CASSPGASTDTQYF
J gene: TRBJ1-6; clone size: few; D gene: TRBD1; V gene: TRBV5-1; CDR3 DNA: TGCGCCAGCAGCCGGATACAGGGGGCAGGTTATAATTCACCCCTCCACTTT; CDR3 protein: CASSRIQGAGYNSPLHF
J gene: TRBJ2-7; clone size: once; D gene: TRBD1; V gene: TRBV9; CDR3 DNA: TGTGCCAGCAGCGTAGCTGCGACAGGGGGAGAGCAGTACTTC; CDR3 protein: CASSVAATGGEQYF
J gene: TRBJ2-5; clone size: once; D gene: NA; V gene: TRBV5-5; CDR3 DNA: TGTGCCAGCAGCTTGGCCTTAGCGGTCCAAGAGACCCAGTACTTC; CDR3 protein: CASSLALAVQETQYF
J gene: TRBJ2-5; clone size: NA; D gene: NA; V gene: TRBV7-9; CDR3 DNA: TGTTCCAGCAGGTCTGCCGGGACATCCCCAGGAGAGACCCAGTACTTC; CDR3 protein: CSSRSAGTSPGETQYF
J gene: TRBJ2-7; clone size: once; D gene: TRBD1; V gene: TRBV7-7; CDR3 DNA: TGTGCTAGCAGCCGGGACAGGGACGACGAGCAGTACTTC; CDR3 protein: CASSRDRDDEQYF
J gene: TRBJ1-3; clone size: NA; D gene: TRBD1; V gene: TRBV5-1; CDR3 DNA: TGCGCCAGCAGCAGATGGGACAGGTCCTCTGGAAACACCATATATTTT; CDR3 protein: CASSRWDRSSGNTIYF
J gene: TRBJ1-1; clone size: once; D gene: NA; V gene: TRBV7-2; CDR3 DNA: TGTGCCAGCAGCTTAGAACGGCAGGCTCCTATGAACACTGAAGCTTTCTTT; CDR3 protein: CASSLERQAPMNTEAFF
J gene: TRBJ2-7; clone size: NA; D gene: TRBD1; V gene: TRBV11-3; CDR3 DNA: TGTGCCAGCAGCTCCACAGGGGTCTCCTACGAGCAGTACTTC; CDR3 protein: CASSSTGVSYEQYF
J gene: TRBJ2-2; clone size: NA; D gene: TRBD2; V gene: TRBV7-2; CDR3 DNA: TGTGCCAGCAGCTCTAAGACTAGCGGGGGGCCTACCGGGGAGCTGTTTTTT; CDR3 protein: CASSSKTSGGPTGELFF
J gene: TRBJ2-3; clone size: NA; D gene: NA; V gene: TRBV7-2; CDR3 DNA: TGTGCCAGCAGCTCACTACTACCGGGGGAGGAGCAGTATTTT; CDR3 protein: CASSSLLPGEEQYF